At least ten counts were recorded for the clone carrying this TCR beta chain. For TCRbeta, the library was prepared with unique molecular identifiers. TCRdb used MiXCR to reprocess the PCR reads, holding one entry per CDR3 protein. The sample has 600,000 to 700,000 distinct CDR3 sequences; 15% to 20% are singletons. These data come from a study of T-cell reconstitution after alpha-beta-depleted transplantation in children. With V trimmed by 1 base and J by 3 bases, 10 bases remained unmatched. Germline V gene data show CDR1 as DFQATT and CDR2 as SNEGSKA (reference sequence). The CDR3 runs to 16 residues.

The sample was PBMCs from the stem cell graft donor, taken from the stem cell graft. The receptor was derived from a human donor who donated a stem cell graft to a child with acute myeloid leukemia. The chain recombines TRBV20-1 with TRBJ2-5; 8 bases fit TRBD2. DNA of the CDR3: TGCAGTGCTAGAGCACCCGCGGGGGGAGGTGAAGAGACCCAGTACTTC. Protein: CSARAPAGGGEETQYF.